The rows below give T cell receptor beta chains drawn from one sample of a study of blood T cells in healthy people across ages. TCRdb recomputed calls from the 5' RACE reads with MiXCR, one row per CDR3 protein. The table shows about 1.6 million distinct CDR3 sequences, with 30% to 35% occurring only once. Sequenced sample: blood. These TCRs come from a woman aged 25 to 39 in good health. The CDR3 runs from the conserved cysteine through the conserved F or W. D genes are given only for firm matches. Some rows mark clone size as missing; the rest say once, few, many or name a class of expanded clone.

TRBD2,.,TRBV20-1,TRBJ2-1,CSAPKVSLAGSNEQFF,TGCAGTGCTCCGAAGGTATCACTAGCGGGTTCAAATGAGCAGTTCTTC
TRBD2,.,TRBV7-2,TRBJ2-1,CASSLDSGVINEQFF,TGTGCCAGCAGCTTAGATAGCGGGGTCATCAATGAGCAGTTCTTC
TRBD1,many,TRBV7-2,TRBJ2-7,CASTLWTGPYEQYF,TGTGCCAGCACCCTATGGACAGGGCCCTACGAGCAGTACTTC
.,few,TRBV6-5,TRBJ2-7,CAVSGGHDEQYF,TGTGCCGTCAGCGGAGGGCACGACGAGCAGTACTTC
TRBD2,.,TRBV20-1,TRBJ2-3,CSALALAGGPDTQYF,TGCAGTGCGCTTGCACTAGCGGGGGGGCCAGATACGCAGTATTTT
.,.,TRBV15,TRBJ2-7,CATSPGRNSYEQYF,TGTGCCACCAGTCCAGGACGGAACTCCTACGAGCAGTACTTC
.,.,TRBV5-5,TRBJ2-7,CAILTYEQYF,TGTGCCATCCTGACCTACGAGCAGTACTTC
.,.,TRBV28,TRBJ2-7,CASSFVWDTYEQYF,TGTGCCAGCAGTTTTGTTTGGGACACCTACGAGCAGTACTTC
TRBD2,.,TRBV10-3,TRBJ2-7,CAISVVGGTYEQYF,TGTGCCATCAGTGTTGTGGGGGGGACCTACGAGCAGTACTTC
TRBD1,.,TRBV28,TRBJ2-6,CATKVLTGVGANVLTF,TGTGCCACCAAGGTCTTGACAGGGGTCGGGGCCAACGTCCTGACTTTC
.,.,TRBV3-1,TRBJ2-3,CASSQEGTFDTQYF,TGTGCCAGCAGCCAAGAGGGGACCTTTGATACGCAGTATTTT
TRBD1,few,TRBV7-3,TRBJ2-1,CASSFDRGENEQFF,TGTGCCAGCAGCTTCGACAGGGGTGAGAATGAGCAGTTCTTC
.,.,TRBV10-3,TRBJ2-5,CAISEQEGYQETQYF,TGTGCCATCAGTGAGCAGGAGGGGTACCAAGAGACCCAGTACTTC
TRBD2,.,TRBV7-2,TRBJ2-5,CASSRLIYRLAGDNEQYF,TGTGCCAGCAGCCGACTTATATATCGGCTAGCGGGAGATAATGAGCAGTACTTC
.,.,TRBV2,TRBJ1-4,CASSRLGRVTNEKLFF,TGTGCCAGCAGTCGGCTGGGAAGGGTAACTAATGAAAAACTGTTTTTT
.,.,TRBV28,TRBJ2-7,CASRLFEGQTYEQYF,TGTGCCAGCAGGCTGTTTGAGGGGCAGACCTACGAGCAGTACTTC
.,many,TRBV5-1,TRBJ2-3,CASSLEPDFTDTQYF,TGCGCCAGCAGCTTGGAGCCCGACTTCACAGATACGCAGTATTTT
TRBD1,few,TRBV6-6,TRBJ1-1,CASSLDRGDAFF,TGTGCCAGCAGCCTCGACAGGGGGGATGCTTTCTTT
.,.,TRBV9,TRBJ2-7,CASSVDLYEQYF,TGTGCCAGCAGCGTAGACCTCTACGAGCAGTACTTC
.,few,TRBV27,TRBJ2-3,CASSLVQRTDTQYF,TGTGCCAGCAGTTTAGTCCAGCGTACAGATACGCAGTATTTT
.,.,TRBV20-1,TRBJ2-7,CSASTIQGKRSYEQYF,TGCAGTGCTAGTACAATACAGGGTAAACGTTCCTACGAGCAGTACTTC
.,.,TRBV6-5,TRBJ2-1,CASSYFQGGPQFF,TGTGCCAGCAGTTACTTCCAGGGGGGACCCCAGTTCTTC
TRBD2,.,TRBV20-1,TRBJ2-3,CSARSGTITDTQYF,TGCAGTGCTAGATCCGGGACTATCACAGATACGCAGTATTTT
.,.,TRBV18,TRBJ1-1,CASSPSRTTNTEAFF,TGTGCCAGCTCTCCCAGTAGGACAACGAACACTGAAGCTTTCTTT
.,.,TRBV5-5,TRBJ1-1,CASSSAQRMHTEAFF,TGTGCCAGCAGCTCAGCACAGAGGATGCACACTGAAGCTTTCTTT
TRBD1,few,TRBV12-3/TRBV12-4,TRBJ1-2,CASSLEQGDYGYTF,TGTGCCAGCAGTTTAGAACAGGGGGACTATGGCTACACCTTC
.,.,TRBV7-7,TRBJ2-5,CASSSGASGAKETQYF,TGTGCCAGCAGCTCGGGGGCCTCGGGCGCCAAAGAGACCCAGTACTTC
.,.,TRBV10-2,TRBJ1-1,CASSPRLATEAFF,TGCGCCAGCAGCCCGCGTTTGGCCACTGAAGCTTTCTTT
TRBD1,.,TRBV11-2,TRBJ2-7,CASSLVYRTGRIYEQYF,TGTGCCAGCAGCTTAGTCTACAGGACAGGGAGAATCTACGAGCAGTACTTC
.,.,TRBV20-1,TRBJ1-1,CSARLGQNTEAFF,TGCAGTGCTAGGTTGGGACAGAACACTGAAGCTTTCTTT
.,.,TRBV14,TRBJ2-1,CASSQSKRTGGSYNEQFF,TGTGCCAGCAGCCAGTCTAAAAGGACCGGGGGCTCCTACAATGAGCAGTTCTTC
.,.,TRBV10-2,TRBJ1-5,CATKEDAQVTQPQHF,TGCGCCACAAAAGAGGACGCGCAGGTAACCCAGCCCCAGCATTTT
.,.,TRBV7-3,TRBJ1-2,CASSAGNSGYTF,TGTGCCAGCAGCGCGGGAAATTCTGGCTACACCTTC
.,few,TRBV4-1,TRBJ2-5,CASSLIVLRMDSRYF,TGCGCCAGCAGCCTCATAGTCCTCCGTATGGATTCCCGGTACTTC
.,.,TRBV6-4,TRBJ2-7,CATSRYNEQYF,TGTGCCACTAGCCGTTACAATGAGCAGTACTTC
TRBD2,.,TRBV7-9,TRBJ2-3,CASSSGGGSSTDTQYF,TGTGCCAGCAGCAGCGGCGGCGGGAGTTCCACAGATACGCAGTATTTT
.,.,TRBV12-3/TRBV12-4,TRBJ2-3,CASRRQADTQYF,TGTGCCAGCAGGCGACAGGCTGATACGCAGTATTTT
.,.,TRBV24-1,TRBJ2-5,CATAETQYF,TGTGCCACGGCAGAGACCCAGTACTTC
.,.,TRBV14,TRBJ1-2,CASSQAKNYGYTF,TGTGCCAGCAGCCAAGCTAAGAACTATGGCTACACCTTC
TRBD2,.,TRBV6-1,TRBJ2-7,CASRVSGPSYNEQYF,TGTGCCAGCAGGGTTAGCGGGCCTTCCTACAATGAGCAGTACTTC
.,.,TRBV10-3,TRBJ2-1,CAISDKGLVSNEQFF,TGTGCCATCAGTGACAAGGGTTTGGTGAGCAATGAGCAGTTCTTC
.,.,TRBV9,TRBJ1-1,CAEKTDPSVGTEAFF,TGTGCCGAGAAGACAGACCCCTCGGTGGGAACTGAAGCTTTCTTT
TRBD1,once,TRBV29-1,TRBJ1-1,CSAVRTGGGTEAFF,TGCAGCGCTGTACGGACAGGGGGAGGCACTGAAGCTTTCTTT
TRBD2,many,TRBV29-1,TRBJ2-7,CSVEDRASGYEQYF,TGCAGCGTTGAAGATCGGGCTAGCGGGTACGAGCAGTACTTC
TRBD1,many,TRBV29-1,TRBJ1-2,CSGQGAYGYTF,TGCAGCGGCCAGGGGGCCTATGGCTACACCTTC
.,.,TRBV9,TRBJ1-4,CASSAGRDWDEKLFF,TGTGCCAGCAGCGCAGGGAGGGATTGGGACGAAAAACTGTTTTTT
TRBD2,many,TRBV4-2,TRBJ2-5,CASSQGYTSGGLQETQYF,TGTGCCAGCAGCCAAGGGTATACTAGCGGGGGGTTACAAGAGACCCAGTACTTC
TRBD2,few,TRBV19,TRBJ2-1,CASSITLAVYNEQFF,TGTGCCAGTAGTATAACCCTAGCGGTATACAATGAGCAGTTCTTC
.,many,TRBV6-1,TRBJ2-3,CASRSATKLDTQYF,TGTGCCAGCCGTAGTGCCACTAAACTAGATACGCAGTATTTT
.,.,TRBV2,TRBJ1-2,CASRELNYGYTF,TGTGCCAGCAGGGAACTTAACTATGGCTACACCTTC
.,.,TRBV6-1,TRBJ1-5,CASSEWYRNDRGQPQHF,TGTGCCAGCAGTGAGTGGTACAGGAATGATCGGGGTCAGCCCCAGCATTTT
.,few,TRBV28,TRBJ1-1,CASSGVGGAEAFF,TGTGCCAGCAGTGGGGTGGGGGGCGCTGAAGCTTTCTTT
TRBD1,few,TRBV29-1,TRBJ1-1,CSVRTGRTTEAFF,TGCAGCGTTAGGACAGGAAGAACAACTGAAGCTTTCTTT
.,.,TRBV9,TRBJ1-1,CASSVGYEGLNTEAFF,TGTGCCAGCAGCGTGGGCTACGAGGGGCTGAACACTGAAGCTTTCTTT
.,.,TRBV20-1,TRBJ2-2,CNATPTGELFF,TGCAATGCCACACCTACCGGGGAGCTGTTTTTT
TRBD2,.,TRBV10-3,TRBJ2-7,CTTTELAGTSYEQYF,TGTACCACTACCGAGCTAGCGGGAACTTCCTACGAGCAGTACTTC
.,.,TRBV6-2/TRBV6-3,TRBJ2-1,CASSYGGPGNEQFF,TGTGCCAGCAGTTATGGAGGGCCGGGAAATGAGCAGTTCTTC
TRBD1,.,TRBV7-9,TRBJ1-2,CASSSDRGPSYGYTF,TGTGCCAGCAGCTCGGACAGGGGCCCCAGCTATGGCTACACCTTC
TRBD2,.,TRBV6-5,TRBJ2-2,CASKLAGGLAGEPFF,TGTGCCAGCAAACTAGCGGGGGGTTTGGCCGGGGAGCCGTTTTTT